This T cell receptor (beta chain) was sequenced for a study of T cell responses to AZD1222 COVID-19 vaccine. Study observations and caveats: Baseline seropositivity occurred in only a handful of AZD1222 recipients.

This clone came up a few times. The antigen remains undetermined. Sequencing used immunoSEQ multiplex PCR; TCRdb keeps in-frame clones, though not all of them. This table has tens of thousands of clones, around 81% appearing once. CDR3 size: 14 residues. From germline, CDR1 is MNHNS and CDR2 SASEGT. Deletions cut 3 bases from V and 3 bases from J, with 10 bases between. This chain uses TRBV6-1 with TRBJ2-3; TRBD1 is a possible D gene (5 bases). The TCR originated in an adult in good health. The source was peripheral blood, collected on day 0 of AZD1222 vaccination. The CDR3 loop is CASSDPGNTDTQYF. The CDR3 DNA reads TGTGCCAGCAGTGACCCAGGGAATACAGATACGCAGTATTTT.